These 26 T cell receptor beta chains share one sample of origin, sequenced in a study of radiation and T cells in renal cell carcinoma. Indicated time point: blood 4 weeks post-SBRT, at nephrectomy. Treatment meaning: 15 Gy SBRT to primary tumor, nephrectomy 4 weeks later. Some clones are missing from TCRdb's copy, which holds only in-frame ones; the method was immunoSEQ multiplex PCR. The profile shows some 150,000 clones, 75% to 90% of them singletons. The sequencing here drew on blood, taken from a patient whose treatment included radiotherapy and nephrectomy. Receptor source: a woman in her 50s with renal cell carcinoma.

This chain uses TRBV5-1 with TRBJ2-2; 10 positions agree with TRBD1. CDR1 and CDR2 (germline): SGHRS, YFSETQ. This CDR3 is built from 17 residues. Germline trimming cut 0 bases from V and 5 bases from J; bases unmatched to any gene: 7. CDR3 in amino acids: CASSLDGTGATTGELFF. The DNA for the CDR3 is TGCGCCAGCAGCTTGGACGGGACAGGGGCGACTACCGGGGAGCTGTTTTTT.

The genes are TRBV2 and TRBJ1-2, with D unclear. The germline gives CDR1 SNHLY, CDR2 FYNNEI. The CDR3 is 13 amino acids. Trimming left V 1 base short and J 8 bases short, with 11 bases between. CDR3 DNA sequence: TGTGCCAGCAGTGAAGGGGTCTTGGGAGGCTACACCTTC. Amino acids: CASSEGVLGGYTF.

V gene TRBV28 combines with J gene TRBJ1-5; a weak D match, TRBD1 (6 bases). Germline loops: CDR1 MDHEN, CDR2 SYDVKM. The V end lost 5 bases, the J end lost 5 bases, and 16 bases lay between the germline ends. The CDR3 totals 15 residues. The CDR3 reads CASSNPGQSDQPQHF. The CDR3, as DNA: TGTGCCAGCAGTAACCCTGGACAGAGCGATCAGCCCCAGCATTTT.

The gene calls are TRBV28 and TRBJ2-7; 7 bases are a match to TRBD1. The CDR3 contains 14 residues. Unmatched junction bases numbered 9, after V lost 5 bases and J lost 5 bases. The germline V gene has CDR1 MDHEN and CDR2 SYDVKM. This CDR3 is CASSPNTGVHEQYF. The CDR3 coding sequence is TGTGCCAGCAGTCCCAATACAGGGGTCCACGAGCAGTACTTC.

The chain links TRBV6-5 to TRBJ2-7, with D possibly being TRBD2 (6 bases). In germline, CDR1 is MNHEY, CDR2 SVGAGI. V lost 5 bases and J 1 base, leaving 12 bases between the germline ends. This CDR3 region has 14 residues. Here the CDR3 reads CASSEWGVSYEQYF. DNA for the CDR3: TGTGCCAGCAGTGAATGGGGGGTTTCCTACGAGCAGTACTTC.

Details on this clone: The same CDR3 is also encoded by other DNA sequences in this sample. The chain combines TRBV28 with TRBJ1-2; 8 nucleotides align to TRBD1. Trimming took 5 bases from V and 5 from J; bases not matched to a gene: 1. The CDR3 sequence is 12 residues long. Per germline, CDR1 MDHEN and CDR2 SYDVKM. CDR3 nucleotides: TGTGCCAGCAGTCGACAGGGGTATGGCTACACCTTC. This codes for CASSRQGYGYTF.

The V call is TRBV7-2, the J call TRBJ2-5, with D possibly TRBD2 on 5 matching bases. This CDR3 spans 14 amino acids. Germline CDR1 reads SGHTA; CDR2 reads FQGNSA. Trimming left V 2 bases short and J 4 bases short, with 11 bases between. The CDR3 loop is CASSLRTGTETQYF. In nucleotides, the CDR3 is TGTGCCAGCAGCTTAAGGACGGGAACAGAGACCCAGTACTTC.

J is TRBJ2-7 and V is TRBV6-6; D is ambiguous. CDR3 length: 14 residues. Germline V gene sequence: CDR1 MNHNY, CDR2 SVGAGI (reference sequence). The V end was cut by 11 bases, the J end by 0 bases, with 17 bases between. CDR3 bases: TGTGCCTCCAAGGTACGGGCGAACTCCTACGAGCAGTACTTC. Amino acids: CASKVRANSYEQYF.

V is TRBV5-1 and J is TRBJ2-7; D not resolved. The ends were cut back, 4 bases at V and 2 bases at J, with 13 bases in the middle. This CDR3 has 14 residues. The germline gives CDR1 SGHRS, CDR2 YFSETQ. CDR3 protein: CASSSQGSAYEQYF. The CDR3 DNA reads TGCGCCAGCAGCAGCCAAGGATCGGCCTACGAGCAGTACTTC.

The V call is TRBV5-1, the J call TRBJ2-3, with 7 bases aligning to TRBD1. The CDR3 runs to 14 residues. V gave up 5 bases and J gave up 3 bases; unmatched junction bases: 6. Germline CDR1 SGHRS, CDR2 YFSETQ. The DNA for the CDR3 is TGCGCCAGCAGAGTGGCAGGGGGAACAGATACGCAGTATTTT. This codes for CASRVAGGTDTQYF. Using reference TRBV5-1 and TRBJ2-3 for the parts outside the CDR3, the full variable domain is KAGVTQTPRYLIKTRGQQVTLSCSPISGHRSVSWYQQTPGQGLQFLFEYFSETQRNKGNFPGRFSGRQFSNSRSEMNVSTLELGDSALYLCASRVAGGTDTQYFGPGTRLTVL.

This clone was counted once. The chain joins TRBV30 to TRBJ2-1; D is unclear. V was cut by 0 bases and J by 7 bases, with 7 bases left in between. The CDR3 sequence is 12 residues long. Germline V gene sequence: CDR1 GTSNPN, CDR2 SVGIG (reference sequence). Here the CDR3 reads CAWSVSQNEQFF. In nucleotides, the CDR3 is TGTGCCTGGAGTGTATCCCAAAATGAGCAGTTCTTC.

The chain links TRBV10-3 to TRBJ2-5, with 11 nucleotides matching TRBD2. Germline CDR1 is ENHRY and CDR2 is SYGVKD. CDR3 length: 15 residues. V lost 2 bases and J lost 1; bases outside the gene matches: 0. The CDR3, as DNA: TGTGCCATCAGTGAGACTAGCGGGGGCCAAGAGACCCAGTACTTC. Its translation: CAISETSGGQETQYF.

The rearrangement joins TRBV5-1 to TRBJ2-3; D gene uncertain. CDR3 length: 14 residues. With 0 bases removed from V and 3 bases from J, the gap between germline ends came to 8 bases. From germline, CDR1 is SGHRS and CDR2 YFSETQ. The CDR3 protein is CASSLVRPTDTQYF. The CDR3 DNA reads as TGCGCCAGCAGCTTGGTCCGGCCGACAGATACGCAGTATTTT.

V and J are TRBV5-6 and TRBJ1-2, with TRBD1 matching over 7 bases. Losses at the gene ends were 4 bases for V and 8 bases for J; bases not matched to a gene: 17. The length of the CDR3 is 16 residues. Looked up from germline, CDR1 is SGHDT and CDR2 is YYEEEE. Here the CDR3 reads CASSTTPPQGTEGYTF. Written as DNA, the CDR3 is TGTGCCAGCAGCACCACCCCACCACAAGGGACAGAGGGCTACACCTTC.

The rearrangement links TRBV2 to TRBJ2-2, with D possibly being TRBD2 (7 bases). Trimming stripped 11 bases from V and 2 bases from J, with 15 bases between. Germline V CDR1 and CDR2: SNHLY, FYNNEI. The CDR3 length is 14 residues. The CDR3 DNA is TGTGCCGGGGGGGCAGGGCGAAACACCGGGGAGCTGTTTTTT. This encodes CAGGAGRNTGELFF.

The chain recombines TRBV9 with TRBJ1-4, with 10 bases fitting TRBD1. CDR1 is SGDLS and CDR2 is YYNGEE in the germline V gene. The ends lost 3 bases at V and 8 bases at J; junction bases unmatched: 13. This CDR3 is built from 17 residues. CDR3 amino acids: CASSGDWDRGVREKLFF. DNA of the CDR3: TGTGCCAGCAGCGGAGACTGGGACAGGGGTGTGAGAGAAAAACTGTTTTTT. Looking up the rest from reference TRBV9 and TRBJ1-4 gives the full variable domain: DSGVTQTPKHLITATGQRVTLRCSPRSGDLSVYWYQQSLDQGLQFLIQYYNGEERAKGNILERFSAQQFPDLHSELNLSSLELGDSALYFCASSGDWDRGVREKLFFGSGTQLSVL.

The CDR3 sequence: CASSVVGGGGYTF. CDR3 nucleotides: TGTGCCAGCAGCGTAGTTGGGGGAGGTGGCTACACCTTC. V gene TRBV9 combines with J gene TRBJ1-2; D is perhaps TRBD1 (5 bases). The germline gives CDR1 SGDLS, CDR2 YYNGEE. V gave up 0 bases and J gave up 7 bases, with 10 bases separating them. The length of the CDR3 is 13 residues.

CDR3 coding DNA: TGCGCCAGCAGCGGCCGAGGAGGCGGGCAGTTCTTC. It yields the protein CASSGRGGGQFF. This chain connects TRBV4-3 to TRBJ2-1; possible D gene TRBD2, 5 bases. CDR3 length: 12 amino acids. The germline V gene encodes CDR1 LGHNA and CDR2 YSLEER. Trimming removed 5 bases from V and 12 bases from J, with 14 bases in between.

The CDR3 DNA is TGCGCCAGCAGTGCCGGAGTTCAGGAGACCCAGTACTTC. The encoded protein is CASSAGVQETQYF. This chain connects TRBV10-1 to TRBJ2-5; D is uncertain. This CDR3 is built from 13 residues. With 4 bases removed from V and 5 bases from J, the gap between germline ends came to 11 bases. CDR1 and CDR2 from the germline V gene are WNHNN and SYGVQD (reference sequence).

A remark on this clone: A read error is likely, as this CDR3 ends without the conserved phenylalanine or tryptophan. This chain uses TRBV19 with TRBJ1-6; no definite D call. This CDR3 spans 15 amino acids. Trimming stripped 5 bases from V and 5 bases from J, with 13 bases between. Germline V gene data show CDR1 as LNHDA and CDR2 as SQIVND (reference sequence). The CDR3 sequence: CASSWTWADNSPLHS. The CDR3 region has the DNA TGTGCCAGTAGTTGGACGTGGGCGGATAATTCACCCCTCCACTCT.

The chain couples TRBV5-6 to TRBJ1-4; possible D gene TRBD1, 6 bases. Germline V gene sequence: CDR1 SGHDT, CDR2 YYEEEE. This CDR3 comprises 14 residues. Trimming took 4 bases from V and 7 from J, leaving 14 bases between them. The CDR3 spells CASSIRGAGEKLFF. CDR3 DNA sequence: TGTGCCAGCAGCATAAGGGGGGCCGGTGAAAAACTGTTTTTT. Full variable domain (outside the CDR3, taken from reference TRBV5-6 and TRBJ1-4): DAGVTQSPTHLIKTRGQQVTLRCSPKSGHDTVSWYQQALGQGPQFIFQYYEEEERQRGNFPDRFSGHQFPNYSSELNVNALLLGDSALYLCASSIRGAGEKLFFGSGTQLSVL.

There are a few counts of this clone. This sequence joins TRBV19 and TRBJ1-1; D call uncertain. In germline, CDR1 is LNHDA, CDR2 SQIVND (reference sequence). CDR3 length: 13 amino acids. Trimming cost V 5 bases and J 1 base, with 8 bases left between them. CDR3 nucleotide sequence: TGTGCCAGTAGTCCGGATACGAACACTGAAGCTTTCTTT. Translation: CASSPDTNTEAFF. The full variable domain, in which reference TRBV19 and TRBJ1-1 provide the parts outside the CDR3, is DGGITQSPKYLFRKEGQNVTLSCEQNLNHDAMYWYRQDPGQGLRLIYYSQIVNDFQKGDIAEGYSVSREKKESFPLTVTSAQKNPTAFYLCASSPDTNTEAFFGQGTRLTVV.

The rearrangement uses TRBV9 and TRBJ1-3; D remains unclear. The CDR3 length is 14 residues. The germline gives CDR1 SGDLS, CDR2 YYNGEE. V was clipped by 4 bases and J by 4 bases, with 12 bases between them. CDR3 DNA: TGTGCCAGCAGCCCTTCGGCGGTGGGAAACACCATATATTTT. The encoded protein is CASSPSAVGNTIYF.

The rearrangement joins TRBV21-1 to TRBJ1-5; TRBD1 is the table's D call and was not checked against the DNA. TRBV21-1 is an annotated pseudogene. The CDR3 totals 14 residues. The CDR3 here is CARDWTDFNQPQHF. The CDR3 nucleotides read TGTGCCCGAGACTGGACAGACTTCAATCAGCCCCAGCATTTT.

This chain connects TRBV9 to TRBJ2-5; D is undetermined. Deletions cut 3 bases from V and 0 bases from J, with 15 bases between. The CDR3 is 16 residues long. Germline CDR1 reads SGDLS; CDR2 reads YYNGEE. The CDR3 bases are TGTGCCAGCAGCGAAGACTCATTACCGTACCAAGAGACCCAGTACTTC. It encodes CASSEDSLPYQETQYF. Looking up the rest from reference TRBV9 and TRBJ2-5 gives the full variable domain: DSGVTQTPKHLITATGQRVTLRCSPRSGDLSVYWYQQSLDQGLQFLIQYYNGEERAKGNILERFSAQQFPDLHSELNLSSLELGDSALYFCASSEDSLPYQETQYFGPGTRLLVL.

V usage is TRBV28 and J usage is TRBJ1-3; the D is unclear. The CDR3 is 14 amino acids. Germline lookup yields CDR1 MDHEN and CDR2 SYDVKM. The V gene lost 6 bases and the J gene lost 2 bases, with 11 bases spanning the gap. The CDR3 loop reads CASSHGGTGNTIYF. The CDR3 nucleotides read TGTGCCAGCAGCCATGGAGGGACTGGAAACACCATATATTTT.